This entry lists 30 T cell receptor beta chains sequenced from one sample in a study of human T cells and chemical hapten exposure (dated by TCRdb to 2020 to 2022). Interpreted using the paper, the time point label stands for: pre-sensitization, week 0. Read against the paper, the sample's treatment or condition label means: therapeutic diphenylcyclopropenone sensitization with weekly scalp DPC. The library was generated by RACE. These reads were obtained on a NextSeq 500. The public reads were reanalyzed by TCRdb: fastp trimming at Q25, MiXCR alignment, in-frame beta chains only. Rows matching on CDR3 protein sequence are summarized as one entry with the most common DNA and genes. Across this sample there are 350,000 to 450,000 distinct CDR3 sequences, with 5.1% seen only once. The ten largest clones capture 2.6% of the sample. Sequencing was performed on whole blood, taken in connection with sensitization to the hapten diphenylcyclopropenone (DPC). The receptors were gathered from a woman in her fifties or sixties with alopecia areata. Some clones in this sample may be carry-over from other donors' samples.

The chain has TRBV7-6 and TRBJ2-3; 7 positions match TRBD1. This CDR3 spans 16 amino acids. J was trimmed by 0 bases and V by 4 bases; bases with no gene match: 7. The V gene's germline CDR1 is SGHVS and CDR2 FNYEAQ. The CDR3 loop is CASSSRNRGSTDTQYF. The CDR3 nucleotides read TGTGCCAGCAGCTCCCGTAACAGGGGTAGCACAGATACGCAGTATTTT.

DNA of the CDR3: TGCAGTGCTAAGGCCCGGGGTGCTGAAGCTTTCTTT. It codes for CSAKARGAEAFF. The rearrangement uses TRBV20-1 and TRBJ1-1; the D is unclear. With 4 bases removed from V and 6 bases from J, the gap between germline ends came to 12 bases. Germline CDR1 reads DFQATT; CDR2 reads SNEGSKA (reference sequence). The CDR3 consists of 12 residues.

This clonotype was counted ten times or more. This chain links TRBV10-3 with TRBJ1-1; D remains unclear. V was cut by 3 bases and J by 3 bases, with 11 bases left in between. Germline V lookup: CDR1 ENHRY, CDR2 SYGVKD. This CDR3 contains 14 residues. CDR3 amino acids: CAISDILSDTEAFF. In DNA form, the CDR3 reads TGTGCCATCAGTGACATCCTTAGTGACACTGAAGCTTTCTTT.

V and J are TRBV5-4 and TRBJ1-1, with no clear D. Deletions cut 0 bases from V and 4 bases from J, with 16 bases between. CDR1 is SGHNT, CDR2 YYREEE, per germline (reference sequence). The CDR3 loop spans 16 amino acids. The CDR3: CASSLDGSGGSTEAFF. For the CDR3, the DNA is TGTGCCAGCAGCTTGGACGGTTCGGGAGGAAGCACTGAAGCTTTCTTT.

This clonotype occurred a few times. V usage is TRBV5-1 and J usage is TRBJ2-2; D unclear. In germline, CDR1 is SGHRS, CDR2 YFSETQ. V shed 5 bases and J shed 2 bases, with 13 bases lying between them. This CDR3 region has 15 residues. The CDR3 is CASSYLVRNTGELFF. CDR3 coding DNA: TGCGCCAGCAGTTACCTGGTTAGAAACACCGGGGAGCTGTTTTTT. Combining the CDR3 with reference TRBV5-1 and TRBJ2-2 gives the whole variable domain KAGVTQTPRYLIKTRGQQVTLSCSPISGHRSVSWYQQTPGQGLQFLFEYFSETQRNKGNFPGRFSGRQFSNSRSEMNVSTLELGDSALYLCASSYLVRNTGELFFGEGSRLTVL.

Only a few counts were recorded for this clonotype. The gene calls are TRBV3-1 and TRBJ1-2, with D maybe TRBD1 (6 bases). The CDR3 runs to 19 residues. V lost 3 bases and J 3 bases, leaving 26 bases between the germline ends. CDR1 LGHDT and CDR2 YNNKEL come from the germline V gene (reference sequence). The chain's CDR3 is CASSQRLVAGRGAHYGYTF. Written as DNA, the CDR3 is TGTGCCAGCAGCCAGAGGCTAGTAGCAGGGCGGGGGGCCCACTATGGCTACACCTTC.

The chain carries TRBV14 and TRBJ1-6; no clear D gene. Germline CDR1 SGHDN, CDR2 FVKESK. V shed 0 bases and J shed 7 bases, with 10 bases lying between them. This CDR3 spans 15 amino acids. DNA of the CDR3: TGTGCCAGCAGCCAAGATCCAGTGAGCAATTCACCCCTCCACTTT. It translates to CASSQDPVSNSPLHF.

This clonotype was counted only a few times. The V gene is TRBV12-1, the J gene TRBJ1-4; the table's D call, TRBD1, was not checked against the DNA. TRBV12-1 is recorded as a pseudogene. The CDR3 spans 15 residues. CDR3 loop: CASSYGQATNEKLFF. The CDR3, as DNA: TGTGCCAGCAGCTATGGACAGGCGACTAATGAAAAACTGTTTTTT.

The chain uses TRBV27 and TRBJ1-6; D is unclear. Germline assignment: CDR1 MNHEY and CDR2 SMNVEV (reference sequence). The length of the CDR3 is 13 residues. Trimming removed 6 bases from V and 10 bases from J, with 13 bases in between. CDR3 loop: CASSISGKSPLHF. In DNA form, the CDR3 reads TGTGCCAGCAGCATCAGCGGGAAGTCACCCCTCCACTTT.

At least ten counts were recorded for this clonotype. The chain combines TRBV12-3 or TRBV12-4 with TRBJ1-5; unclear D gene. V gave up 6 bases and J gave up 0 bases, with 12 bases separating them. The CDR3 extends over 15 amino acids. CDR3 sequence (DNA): TGTGCCAGCAGCTCGGACCACTATAGCAATCAGCCCCAGCATTTT. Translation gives CASSSDHYSNQPQHF.

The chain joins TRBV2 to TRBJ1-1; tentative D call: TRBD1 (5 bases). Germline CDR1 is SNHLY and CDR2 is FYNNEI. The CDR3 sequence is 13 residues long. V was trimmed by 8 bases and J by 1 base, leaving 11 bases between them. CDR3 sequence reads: CASRFGQNTEAFF. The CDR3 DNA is TGTGCCAGCCGATTTGGACAGAACACTGAAGCTTTCTTT.

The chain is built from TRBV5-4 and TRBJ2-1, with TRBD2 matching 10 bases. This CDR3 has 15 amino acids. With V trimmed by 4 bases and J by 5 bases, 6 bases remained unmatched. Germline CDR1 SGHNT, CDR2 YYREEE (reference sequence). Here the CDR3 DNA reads TGTGCCAGCAGCCCGGGACTAGCGTATGACAATGAGCAGTTCTTC. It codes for CASSPGLAYDNEQFF.

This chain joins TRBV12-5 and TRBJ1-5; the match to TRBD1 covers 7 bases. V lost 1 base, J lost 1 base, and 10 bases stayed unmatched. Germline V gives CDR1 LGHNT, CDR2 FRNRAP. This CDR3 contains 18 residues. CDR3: CASGLAGTAQGSNQPQHF. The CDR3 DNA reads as TGTGCTAGTGGTTTGGCTGGGACAGCTCAGGGGAGCAATCAGCCCCAGCATTTT.

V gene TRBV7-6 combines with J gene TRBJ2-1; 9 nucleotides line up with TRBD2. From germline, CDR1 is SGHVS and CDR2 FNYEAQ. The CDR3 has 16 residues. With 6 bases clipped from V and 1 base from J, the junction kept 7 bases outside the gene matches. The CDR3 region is CASRQVAGESYNEQFF. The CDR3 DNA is TGTGCCAGCAGACAGGTAGCGGGAGAGTCCTACAATGAGCAGTTCTTC.

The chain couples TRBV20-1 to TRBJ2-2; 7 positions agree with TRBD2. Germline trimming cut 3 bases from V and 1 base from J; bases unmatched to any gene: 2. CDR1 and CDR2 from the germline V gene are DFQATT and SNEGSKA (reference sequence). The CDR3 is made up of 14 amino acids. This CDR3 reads CSASKRGNTGELFF. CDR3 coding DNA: TGCAGTGCTAGTAAGCGGGGGAACACCGGGGAGCTGTTTTTT.

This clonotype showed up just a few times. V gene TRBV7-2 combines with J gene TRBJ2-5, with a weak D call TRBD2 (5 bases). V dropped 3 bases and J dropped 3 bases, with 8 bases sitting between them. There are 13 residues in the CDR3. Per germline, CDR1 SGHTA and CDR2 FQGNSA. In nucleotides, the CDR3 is TGTGCCAGCAGCTTCAGAGCGGAAGAGACCCAGTACTTC. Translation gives CASSFRAEETQYF.

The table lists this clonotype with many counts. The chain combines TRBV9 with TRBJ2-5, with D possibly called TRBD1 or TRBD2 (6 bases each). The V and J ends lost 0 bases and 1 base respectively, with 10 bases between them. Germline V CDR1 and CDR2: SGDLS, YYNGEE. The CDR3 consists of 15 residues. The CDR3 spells CASSVGGALQETQYF. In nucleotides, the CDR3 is TGTGCCAGCAGCGTAGGGGGGGCTCTCCAAGAGACCCAGTACTTC.

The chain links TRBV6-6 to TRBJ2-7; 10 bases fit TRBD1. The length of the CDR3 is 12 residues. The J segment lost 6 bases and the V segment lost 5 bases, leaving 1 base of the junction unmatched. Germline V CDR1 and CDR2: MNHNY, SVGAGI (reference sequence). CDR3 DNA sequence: TGTGCCAGCAGTGGACAGGGGGTCGAGCAGTACTTC. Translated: CASSGQGVEQYF.

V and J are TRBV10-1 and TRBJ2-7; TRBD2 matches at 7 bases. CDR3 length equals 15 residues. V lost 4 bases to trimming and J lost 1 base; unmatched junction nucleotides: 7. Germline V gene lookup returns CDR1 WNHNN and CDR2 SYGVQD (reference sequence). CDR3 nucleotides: TGCGCCAGCAGTGGACGGGCGGGAGTGTCCTACGAGCAGTACTTC. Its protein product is CASSGRAGVSYEQYF.

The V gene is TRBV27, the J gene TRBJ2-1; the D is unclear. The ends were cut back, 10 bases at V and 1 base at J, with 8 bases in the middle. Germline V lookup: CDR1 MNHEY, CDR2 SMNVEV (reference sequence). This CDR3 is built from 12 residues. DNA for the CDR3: TGTGCCACCTATGTTTCCTACAATGAGCAGTTCTTC. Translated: CATYVSYNEQFF.

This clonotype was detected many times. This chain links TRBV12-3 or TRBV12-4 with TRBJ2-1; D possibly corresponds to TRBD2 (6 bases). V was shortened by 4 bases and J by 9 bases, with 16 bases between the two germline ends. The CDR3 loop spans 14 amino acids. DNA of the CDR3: TGTGCCAGCAGTTACGGGACTGCGCAGGGTGAGCAGTTCTTC. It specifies CASSYGTAQGEQFF.

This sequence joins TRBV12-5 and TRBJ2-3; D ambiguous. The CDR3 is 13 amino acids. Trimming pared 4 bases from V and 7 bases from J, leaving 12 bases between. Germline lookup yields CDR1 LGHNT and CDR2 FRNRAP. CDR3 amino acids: CASGSSPTNTQYF. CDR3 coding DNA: TGTGCTAGTGGTTCCTCGCCAACTAATACGCAGTATTTT. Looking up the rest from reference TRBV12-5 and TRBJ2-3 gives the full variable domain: DARVTQTPRHKVTEMGQEVTMRCQPILGHNTVFWYRQTMMQGLELLAYFRNRAPLDDSGMPKDRFSAEMPDATLATLKIQPSEPRDSAVYFCASGSSPTNTQYFGPGTRLTVL.

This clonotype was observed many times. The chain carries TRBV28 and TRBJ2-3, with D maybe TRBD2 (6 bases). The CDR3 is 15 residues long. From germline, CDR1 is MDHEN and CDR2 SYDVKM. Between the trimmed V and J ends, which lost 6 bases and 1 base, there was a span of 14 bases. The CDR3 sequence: CASSRDSLGTDTQYF. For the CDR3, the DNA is TGTGCCAGCAGCAGGGACTCATTAGGCACAGATACGCAGTATTTT.

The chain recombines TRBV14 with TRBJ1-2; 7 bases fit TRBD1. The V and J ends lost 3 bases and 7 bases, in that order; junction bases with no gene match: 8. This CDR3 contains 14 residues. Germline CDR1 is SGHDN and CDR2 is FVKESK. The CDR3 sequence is CASSQHQGGSGYTF. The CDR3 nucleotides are TGTGCCAGCAGCCAGCATCAGGGGGGAAGTGGCTACACCTTC.

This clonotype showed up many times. For the CDR3, the DNA is TGTGCCAGCACCCGACAGGGGGTCGCTGAAGCTTTCTTT. Residues: CASTRQGVAEAFF. The chain joins TRBV6-6 to TRBJ1-1, with 9 bases lining up with TRBD1. From germline, CDR1 is MNHNY and CDR2 SVGAGI (reference sequence). Germline trimming cut 7 bases from V and 6 bases from J; bases unmatched to any gene: 6. The CDR3 is 13 residues long.

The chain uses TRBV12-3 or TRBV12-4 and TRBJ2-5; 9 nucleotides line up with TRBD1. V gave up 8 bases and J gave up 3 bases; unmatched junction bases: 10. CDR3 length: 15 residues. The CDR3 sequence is CASRPLGQGKETQYF. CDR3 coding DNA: TGTGCCAGCCGACCTCTGGGACAGGGAAAAGAGACCCAGTACTTC.

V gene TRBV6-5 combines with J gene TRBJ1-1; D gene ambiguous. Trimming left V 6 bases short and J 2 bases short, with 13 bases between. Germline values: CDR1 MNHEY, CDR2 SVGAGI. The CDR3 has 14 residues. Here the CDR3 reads CASSLSGPNTEAFF. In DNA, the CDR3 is TGTGCCAGCAGCCTGTCCGGGCCAAACACTGAAGCTTTCTTT.

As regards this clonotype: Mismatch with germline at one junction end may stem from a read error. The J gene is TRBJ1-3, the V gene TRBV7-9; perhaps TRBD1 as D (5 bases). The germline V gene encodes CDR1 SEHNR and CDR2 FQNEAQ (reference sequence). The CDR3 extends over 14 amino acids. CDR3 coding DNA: TGTGCCAGCAGGTTAGGGGAGTTCCAGGACACCATATATTTT. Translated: CASRLGEFQDTIYF.

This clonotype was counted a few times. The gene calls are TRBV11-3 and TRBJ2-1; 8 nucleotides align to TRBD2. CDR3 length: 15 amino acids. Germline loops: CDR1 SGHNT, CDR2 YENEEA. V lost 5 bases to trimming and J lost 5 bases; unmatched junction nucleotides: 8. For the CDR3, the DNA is TGTGCCAGCAGCCCCAGCGGGAGAGTCGACAATGAGCAGTTCTTC. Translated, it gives CASSPSGRVDNEQFF.

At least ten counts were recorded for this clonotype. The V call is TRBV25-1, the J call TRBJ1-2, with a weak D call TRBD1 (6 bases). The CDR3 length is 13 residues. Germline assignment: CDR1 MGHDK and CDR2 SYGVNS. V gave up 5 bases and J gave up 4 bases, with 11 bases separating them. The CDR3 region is CASSTTGTYGYTF. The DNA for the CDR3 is TGTGCCAGCAGTACCACAGGGACCTATGGCTACACCTTC.